This T cell receptor (beta chain) was retrieved from a study of blood T cell repertoires in COVID-19. Study overall: From the United States, Italy and Spain came samples of acute and convalescent COVID-19. T cells, B-cell-depleted T cells, or PBMCs provided the cDNA or gDNA that served as material.

V lost 4 bases to trimming and J lost 4 bases; unmatched junction nucleotides: 14. This CDR3 contains 17 residues. Germline CDR1 reads SGHKS; CDR2 reads YYEKEE (reference sequence). As originally analysed: Amplification of reference gene primers was used by the study to estimate nucleated cell counts. The repertoire was sequenced with immunoSEQ multiplex PCR; TCRdb's copy has only in-frame clones and lacks some. V and J calls and clone size are given by that table; D and trimming were obtained from the DNA. The table shows 70,000 to 95,000 clones, with 70% to 90% occurring only once. This rearrangement joins TRBV5-5 to TRBJ1-1; 9 bases map to TRBD1. This TCR came from a woman between 65 and 79 years old with acute or convalescent COVID-19. The sequenced sample was peripheral blood. The CDR3 loop is CASSLGQGLAWGTEAFF. The CDR3 nucleotides are TGTGCCAGCAGCCTGGGACAGGGTTTGGCTTGGGGCACTGAAGCTTTCTTT.